This T cell receptor (beta chain) was identified during a study of T-cell memory formation after mild COVID-19. TCRdb ran MiXCR on the 5' RACE reads and lists one entry per CDR3 protein. The table records about 430,000 distinct CDR3 sequences, 24% of them present only once. The CDR3 runs to 15 residues. V lost 1 base and J lost 12; bases outside the gene matches: 5. Germline CDR1 and CDR2: LGHNA and YNFKEQ. The sequence was obtained from an adult woman who had mild COVID-19 (a few samples of this study predate the infection). Cell type and time point are not known. The V and J genes are TRBV4-2 and TRBJ2-1; 14 bases are a match to TRBD2. The sequencing sample was made of PBMCs or a T cell subset sorted from them (not recorded which). The CDR3 region has the DNA TGTGCCAGCAGCCAAGGACTAGCGGGGGGGCCGCGGCAGTTCTTC. This encodes CASSQGLAGGPRQFF.